The clone carrying this TCR beta chain has more than one count but fewer than ten. The antigen is undetermined. The sample belongs to a study of CD8 T cells in ankylosing spondylitis. Overall study findings and caveats: A TCR beta motif of under ten highly homologous variants appeared characteristic of ankylosing spondylitis blood.

MiXCR was run by TCRdb on the 5' RACE reads, yielding one entry per CDR3 protein. This table holds a few hundred thousand distinct CDR3 sequences, around 24% found once. Germline CDR1 is DFQATT and CDR2 is SNEGSKA (reference sequence). The CDR3 has 13 residues. V lost 6 bases and J 4 bases, leaving 16 bases between the germline ends. Sequenced sample: blood, either unsorted or a sorted T cell fraction (not recorded which). The rearrangement joins TRBV20-1 to TRBJ2-7; either TRBD1 or TRBD2 may supply D (5 bases each). The sequence came from a male donor with ankylosing spondylitis. CDR3 nucleotides: TGCAGTGCCGAACGGGACGGACAATACGAGCAGTACTTC. Its translation is CSAERDGQYEQYF.